This T cell receptor (beta chain) originates from a study of response to subunit inactivated influenza vaccine. This clonotype was observed a handful of times. TCRdb reanalysed the RT-PCR reads using MiXCR and keeps one entry per CDR3 protein. The sample lists about 570,000 distinct CDR3 sequences; roughly 12% were seen once. The germline CDR1 and CDR2 sequences are MNHEY and SVGEGT. Unmatched junction bases numbered 10, after V lost 2 bases and J lost 2 bases. The CDR3 consists of 17 residues. Separately, the same data were catalogued under a study of T cells expressing NK-cell markers. That paper notes: Production of TCR beta cDNA relied on 5'RACE template switching with UMIs.

The receptor comes from a man aged 45-65 years who received an inactivated influenza vaccine. This chain uses TRBV6-2 or TRBV6-3 with TRBJ2-3; TRBD2 agrees at 7 bases. The material was PBMCs from blood, obtained on the day of vaccination. The CDR3 is CASSYSLSGTPTDTQYF. DNA of the CDR3: TGTGCCAGCAGTTACAGTTTGAGCGGGACCCCCACAGATACGCAGTATTTT.